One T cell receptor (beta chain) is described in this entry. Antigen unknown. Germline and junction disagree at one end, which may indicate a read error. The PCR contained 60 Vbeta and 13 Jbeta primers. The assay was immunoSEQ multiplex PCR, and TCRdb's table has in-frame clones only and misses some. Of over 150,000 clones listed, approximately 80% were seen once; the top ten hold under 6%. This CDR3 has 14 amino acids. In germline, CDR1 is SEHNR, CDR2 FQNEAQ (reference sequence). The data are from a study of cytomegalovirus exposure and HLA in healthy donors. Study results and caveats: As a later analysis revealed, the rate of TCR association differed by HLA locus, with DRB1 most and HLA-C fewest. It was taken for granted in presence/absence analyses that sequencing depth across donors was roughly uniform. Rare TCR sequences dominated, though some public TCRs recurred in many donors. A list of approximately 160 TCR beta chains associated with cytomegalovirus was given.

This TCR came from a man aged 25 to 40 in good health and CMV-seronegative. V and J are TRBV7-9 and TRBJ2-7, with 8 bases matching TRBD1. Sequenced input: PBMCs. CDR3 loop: CSSSPAGGRGEQYF. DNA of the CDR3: TGTTCCAGCAGCCCAGCAGGGGGCCGGGGGGAGCAGTACTTC.